The T cell receptor (beta chain) described here comes from a study of vaccination and CD4 T cells after COVID-19. Study-wide background: Taking of post-vaccine samples occurred a median approximately 72 days after dose two (range 14 to 241).

Germline V gene lookup returns CDR1 SGHRS and CDR2 YFSETQ. The V end was cut by 5 bases, the J end by 0 bases, with 8 bases between. CDR3 length: 13 residues. Sequenced with the Oncomine TCR Beta short-read assay was DNA taken from cultured CD4+ T cells. TCRdb reprocessed the PCR reads via MiXCR and lists one record per CDR3 protein. Counted here are roughly 17,000 distinct CDR3 sequences, roughly three quarters occurring once; the ten biggest clones make up about 16%. Treatment of the sample: approximately nine-day PBMC culture with coronavirus spike peptide pools or control peptides (ViraFEST assay). Half the growth medium was swapped for new IL-2 medium on days 3 and 7. Comments on this clonotype: Its cognate antigen is unknown.

The sequence came from a human donor who had recovered from COVID-19. The V gene is TRBV5-1, the J gene TRBJ1-1; no reliable D call. The source material was CD4+ T cells from blood, cultured in vitro. The CDR3 loop is CASRQQLNTEAFF. In DNA form, the CDR3 reads TGCGCCAGCAGACAGCAGCTGAACACTGAAGCTTTCTTT.